Detailed here is one T cell receptor (beta chain). What it recognizes is unknown. TCRdb analysed the reads with MiXCR anew, one entry per CDR3 protein. The profile shows some 920,000 distinct CDR3 sequences, around 32% of them singletons. The data stem from a study of T cell repertoires in cytomegalovirus infection. In the study overall: Researchers turned to recently identified HLA-C-restricted CMV epitopes as well as well-studied HLA-B-restricted ones.

Whole-study results and caveats: Cumulative public TCR beta family frequency identified carriers of CMV plus the relevant HLA.

The source of this sequence is a human donor in good health (CMV status not recorded). Some clones in this sample may be carry-over from other donors' samples. The sequencing here drew on cultured CD8+ T cells from PBMCs, taken from culture after CMV antigen stimulation.

The CDR3 DNA reads TGTGCCAGTAGTATAGGATGGACAGGCTCCTACGAGCAGTACTTC. Amino acids: CASSIGWTGSYEQYF. The genes are TRBV19 and TRBJ2-7; TRBD1 agrees at 7 bases. V lost 1 base to trimming and J lost 0 bases; unmatched junction nucleotides: 3. There are 15 residues in the CDR3. Germline-derived CDR1 and CDR2 are LNHDA and SQIVND (reference sequence).